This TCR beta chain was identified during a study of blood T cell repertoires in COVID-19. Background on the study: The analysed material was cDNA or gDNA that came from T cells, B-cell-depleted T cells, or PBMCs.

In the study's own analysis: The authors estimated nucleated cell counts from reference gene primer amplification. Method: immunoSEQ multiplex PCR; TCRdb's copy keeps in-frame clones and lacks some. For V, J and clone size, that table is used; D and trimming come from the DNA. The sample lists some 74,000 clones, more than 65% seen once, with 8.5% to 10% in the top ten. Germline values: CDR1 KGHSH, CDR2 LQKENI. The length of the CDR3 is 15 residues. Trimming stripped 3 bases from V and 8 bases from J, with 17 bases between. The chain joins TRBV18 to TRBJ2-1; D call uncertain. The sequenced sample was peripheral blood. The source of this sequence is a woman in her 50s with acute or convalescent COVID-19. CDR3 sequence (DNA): TGTGCCAGCTCACCGATGTCTGGATATGCGGATGAGCAGTTCTTC. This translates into CASSPMSGYADEQFF.